This T cell receptor gamma chain was recovered during a study of Vδ1+ human thymocytes. Overall study findings and caveats: Thymic TRG and TRD repertoires appeared highly polyclonal. Bulk data may be misread because of unexpected Vdelta2 sequences. Despite high sort purity, approximately 20% of thymic T cell receptor delta sequences were Vdelta2.

Extracted RNA was reverse transcribed into cDNA. Pooled V-gene forward primers with one constant-region reverse primer generated the CDR3 amplicons by multiplex PCR. TCRdb re-called the multiplex PCR reads with CATT. Among around 30,000 gamma-chain clones, about a fifth were seen once, and the ten largest hold less than 2%. On this clone: What it binds is not known. At the DNA level, this CDR3 is encoded by other sequences in the same sample as well.

CDR1 EGSNGY and CDR2 YDSYNSKV come from the germline V gene. The CDR3 loop spans 15 amino acids. V lost 0 bases to trimming and J lost 5 bases; unmatched junction nucleotides: 6. After alphabeta T cell depletion, CD3+ Vdelta1+ Vdelta2- thymocytes were sorted. The sample consisted of Vdelta1+ gamma-delta thymocytes from the thymus. The subset denotes: FACS-sorted CD3+ TCRalphabeta- TCRVdelta1+ TCRVdelta2- thymocytes. The clonotype comes from a boy under two years old who had congenital heart surgery. The chain employs TRGV2 and TRGJP2. The CDR3, as DNA: TGTGCCACCTGGGACGGGCTTGGCAGTGATTGGATCAAGACGTTT. It codes for CATWDGLGSDWIKTF.